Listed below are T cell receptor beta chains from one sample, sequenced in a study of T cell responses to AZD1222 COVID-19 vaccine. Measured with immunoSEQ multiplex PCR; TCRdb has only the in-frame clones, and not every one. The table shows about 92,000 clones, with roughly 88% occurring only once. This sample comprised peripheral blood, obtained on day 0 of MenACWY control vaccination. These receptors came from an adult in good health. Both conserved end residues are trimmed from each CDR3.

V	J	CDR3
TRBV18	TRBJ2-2	ASSPPGTGLGTGELF
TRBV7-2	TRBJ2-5	ASSPRFPETQY
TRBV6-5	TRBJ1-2	ASTEGHAVSGYT
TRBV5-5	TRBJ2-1	ASSVGLSSYNEQF
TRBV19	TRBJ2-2	ASSISLAGTGELF
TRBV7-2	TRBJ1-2	ASFIRDRNYGYT
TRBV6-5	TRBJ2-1	ASSQGSYNEQF
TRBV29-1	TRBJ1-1	SARIGTGTEAF
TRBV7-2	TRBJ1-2	ASSQTTQGGYT
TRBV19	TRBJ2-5	ASSSGQGAKTQY
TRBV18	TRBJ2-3	ASSLSSPSTDTQY
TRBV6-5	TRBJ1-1	ASTLTGGDTEAF
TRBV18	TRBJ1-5	ASKQGQAGNQPQH
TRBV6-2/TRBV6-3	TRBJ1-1	ASSHGQGANTEAF
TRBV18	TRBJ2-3	ASGAGQSTDTQY
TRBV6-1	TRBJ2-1	ASSESGRSYNEQF
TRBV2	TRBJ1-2	ASSGDSYGYT
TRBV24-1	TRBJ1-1	ATSGGSKNTEAF
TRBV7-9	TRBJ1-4	ASSSGGETQEKLF
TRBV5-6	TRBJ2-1	ASSSGGWSYNEQF
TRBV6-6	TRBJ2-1	ASALRDEQF
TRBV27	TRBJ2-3	ASKLAGGRGTDTQY
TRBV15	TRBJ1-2	ATSRDFGSPTGYT
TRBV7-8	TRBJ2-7	ASSSGQGEYEQY
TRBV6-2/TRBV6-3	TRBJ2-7	ASSLVGDSYEQY
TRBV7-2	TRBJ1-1	ASSWKAGDTEAF
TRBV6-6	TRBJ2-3	ASNIGHQYSTDTQY
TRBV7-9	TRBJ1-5	ASGGEGNQPQH